Listed here are 10 T cell receptor beta chains from one sample, sequenced in a study of blood T cell repertoires in COVID-19. Some clones are missing from TCRdb's copy, which holds only in-frame ones; the method was immunoSEQ multiplex PCR. The repertoire has about 220,000 clones, around 84% of them found once; the top ten carry 9.5% to 10%. The sequenced sample was peripheral blood. The source of these receptors is a man over 45 with active or convalescent COVID-19.

This chain joins TRBV3-1 (or the pseudogene TRBV3-2) and TRBJ2-7; D is unclear. The CDR3 spans 11 residues. Germline V gene data show CDR1 as LGHDT and CDR2 as YNNKEL (reference sequence). Trimming shortened V by 2 bases and J by 6 bases, and 5 bases separated the two germline ends. CDR3 DNA sequence: TGTGCCAGCAGCCAATCGGGCGAGCAGTACGTC. Translated, it gives CASSQSGEQYV.

The V call is TRBV14, the J call TRBJ2-7; 8 bases line up with TRBD2. This CDR3 contains 18 residues. The germline gives CDR1 SGHDN, CDR2 FVKESK. V was pared by 0 bases and J by 1 base, with 11 bases of the junction left unmatched. CDR3 loop: CASSQETPPLAGSYEQYF. The DNA of the CDR3 is TGTGCCAGCAGCCAAGAAACCCCTCCTCTAGCGGGTTCCTACGAGCAGTACTTC. Drawing the rest from reference TRBV14 and TRBJ2-7, the complete variable domain is EAGVTQFPSHSVIEKGQTVTLRCDPISGHDNLYWYRRVMGKEIKFLLHFVKESKQDESGMPNNRFLAERTGGTYSTLKVQPAELEDSGVYFCASSQETPPLAGSYEQYFGPGTRLTVT.

The chain uses TRBV6-5 and TRBJ1-1; 7 bases fit TRBD1. CDR1 is MNHEY and CDR2 is SVGAGI in the germline V gene. This CDR3 contains 11 residues. After removal of 6 bases from V and 9 bases from J, the junction contained 4 bases not matched to a gene. The CDR3 loop reads CASSRDSKAFF. For the CDR3, the DNA is TGTGCCAGCAGCCGGGACAGTAAAGCTTTCTTT.

This clone was seen a handful of times. The chain has TRBV9 and TRBJ1-2, with 9 bases aligning to TRBD1. Germline assignment: CDR1 SGDLS and CDR2 YYNGEE. V was pared by 3 bases and J by 7 bases, with 4 bases of the junction left unmatched. This CDR3 spans 13 amino acids. The CDR3 DNA reads as TGTGCCAGCAGCGAGGGGGACAGGGCTGGCTACACCTTC. It translates to CASSEGDRAGYTF.

This chain links TRBV6-5 with TRBJ1-1, with D possibly TRBD1 on 6 matching bases. The CDR3 sequence is 14 residues long. The V gene's germline CDR1 is MNHEY and CDR2 SVGAGI. The V end lost 6 bases, the J end lost 1 base, and 12 bases lay between the germline ends. CDR3 in DNA: TGTGCCAGCAGCCCGGACAGAGCGAACACTGAAGCTTTCTTT. Its translation: CASSPDRANTEAFF.

The CDR3 region is CASSSLTTGTGINGYTF. The CDR3, as DNA: TGCGCCAGCAGCTCACTTACTACCGGGACAGGGATTAATGGCTACACCTTC. The genes are TRBV4-1 and TRBJ1-2, with 9 positions matching TRBD1. V trimming: 5 bases; J trimming: 6 bases; junction bases outside the gene matches: 16. The CDR3 extends over 17 amino acids. Germline V gene data show CDR1 as MGHRA and CDR2 as YSYEKL.

In this sample, this clone turned up many times. This chain uses TRBV5-1 with TRBJ2-5; 13 nucleotides align to TRBD2. Germline trimming cut 3 bases from V and 3 bases from J; bases unmatched to any gene: 8. Germline lookup yields CDR1 SGHRS and CDR2 YFSETQ. The CDR3 contains 17 residues. As DNA, the CDR3 is TGCGCCAGCAGCTCAGAATATGGACTAGCGGGAGAAGAGACCCAGTACTTC. Its protein is CASSSEYGLAGEETQYF.

The V call is TRBV13, the J call TRBJ2-3; D possibly corresponds to TRBD2 (6 bases). The CDR3 has 14 amino acids. Germline-derived CDR1 and CDR2 are PRHDT and FYEKMQ (reference sequence). V was shortened by 3 bases and J by 2 bases, with 9 bases between the two germline ends. CDR3 region: CASSLGRNTDTQYF. CDR3 nucleotides: TGTGCCAGCAGCTTGGGGAGGAACACAGATACGCAGTATTTT.

The chain links TRBV2 to TRBJ2-3; TRBD2 aligns across 9 bases. V was clipped by 4 bases and J by 0 bases; unmatched bases: 5. The V gene's germline CDR1 is SNHLY and CDR2 FYNNEI. This CDR3 is built from 16 residues. The DNA for the CDR3 is TGTGCCAGCAGTGGGCTTAGCGGGAGTAGCACAGATACGCAGTATTTT. Encoded protein: CASSGLSGSSTDTQYF.

This clone was detected only a few times. The chain couples TRBV4-3 to TRBJ2-1; the match to TRBD2 covers 10 bases. Looked up from germline, CDR1 is LGHNA and CDR2 is YSLEER. Unmatched junction bases numbered 4, after V lost 4 bases and J lost 4 bases. The CDR3 is made up of 15 amino acids. The CDR3 sequence: CASSPGTSVYNEQFF. CDR3 DNA sequence: TGCGCCAGCAGCCCTGGGACTAGCGTTTACAATGAGCAGTTCTTC.